These 4 T cell receptor delta chains were sequenced from one sample in a study of Vδ1+ human thymocytes. These receptors have no known antigen. The template was reverse-transcribed extracted RNA. CDR3 amplicons came from multiplex PCR with pooled V-gene forward and constant-region reverse primers. TCRdb reanalysed the multiplex PCR reads via CATT. The sample consists of 50,000 to 60,000 delta-chain clones, about 14% of them appearing once. Study-level points and caveats: In the thymus, TRG and TRD repertoires looked highly polyclonal with Gaussian CDR3 lengths.

Sequenced sample: Vdelta1+ gamma-delta thymocytes from the thymus. Described subset: FACS-sorted CD3+ TCRalphabeta- TCRVdelta1+ TCRVdelta2- thymocytes. Receptors were obtained from a girl under three years old who had congenital heart surgery.

This clone was picked up a small number of times. The V and J genes are TRDV1 and TRDJ1; 8 nucleotides match TRDD3. The germline V gene has CDR1 TSWWSYY and CDR2 QGS. Germline trimming cut 6 bases from V and 1 base from J; bases unmatched to any gene: 7. The CDR3 runs to 15 residues. The DNA of the CDR3 is TGTGCTCTTGGTACTGGGGGGACCATCACCGATAAACTCATCTTT. It codes for CALGTGGTITDKLIF.

The gene calls are TRDV1 and TRDJ1; possible D gene TRDD3, 5 bases. Per the germline V gene, CDR1 is TSWWSYY and CDR2 is QGS. This CDR3 is built from 15 residues. Trimming shortened V by 3 bases and J by 7 bases, and 18 bases separated the two germline ends. The CDR3, as DNA: TGTGCTCTTGGGGAGAGGCTATTCGGATATGGTAAACTCATCTTT. Its translation: CALGERLFGYGKLIF.

Comments on this clone: The junction differs from germline at one of its ends, possibly a read error. The chain has TRDV1 and TRDJ1; 9 bases are a match to TRDD3. The CDR3 consists of 20 residues. The germline CDR1 and CDR2 sequences are TSWWSYY and QGS. In DNA, the CDR3 is TGTGCTCCTGGGGTACTCTCGGGAAGGGTACTGGGGGAGTACACCGATAAACTCATCTTT. Protein sequence: CAPGVLSGRVLGEYTDKLIF.

This clone was seen more than once but under ten times. The chain combines TRDV1 with TRDJ1; 8 nucleotides match TRDD3. CDR3 length: 20 amino acids. Trimming removed 5 bases from V and 0 bases from J; junction bases left unmatched: 20. The V gene's germline CDR1 is TSWWSYY and CDR2 QGS. The CDR3 DNA sequence: TGTGCTCTTGGGAATGGTTTGGGGTGGGGGATCCTTATTTACACCGATAAACTCATCTTT. Protein: CALGNGLGWGILIYTDKLIF.